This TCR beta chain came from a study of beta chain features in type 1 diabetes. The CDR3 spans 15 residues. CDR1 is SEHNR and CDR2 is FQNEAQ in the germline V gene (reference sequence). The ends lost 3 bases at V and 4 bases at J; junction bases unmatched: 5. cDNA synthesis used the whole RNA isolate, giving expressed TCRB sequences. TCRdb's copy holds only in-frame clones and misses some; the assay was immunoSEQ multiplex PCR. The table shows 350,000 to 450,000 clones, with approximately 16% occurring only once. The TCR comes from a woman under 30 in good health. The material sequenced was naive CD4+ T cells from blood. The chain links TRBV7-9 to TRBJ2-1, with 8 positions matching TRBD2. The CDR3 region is CASSLDPGGYNEQFF. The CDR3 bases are TGTGCCAGCAGCTTGGACCCGGGAGGGTACAATGAGCAGTTCTTC. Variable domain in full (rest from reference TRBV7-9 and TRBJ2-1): DTGVSQNPRHKITKRGQNVTFRCDPISEHNRLYWYRQTLGQGPEFLTYFQNEAQLEKSRLLSDRFSAERPKGSFSTLEIQRTEQGDSAMYLCASSLDPGGYNEQFFGPGTRLTVL.